This TCR beta chain was sequenced during a study of blood T cell repertoires in COVID-19. Study overall: Acute-phase and convalescent COVID-19 samples originated in the United States, Italy and Spain. PBMCs, B-cell-depleted T cells, or T cells provided the cDNA or gDNA that made up the material.

The V end lost 3 bases, the J end lost 1 base, and 12 bases lay between the germline ends. Germline CDR1 LNHDA, CDR2 SQIVND (reference sequence). CDR3 length: 15 amino acids. Original processing methods: It was from reference gene primer amplification that nucleated cell counts were estimated. Sequenced by immunoSEQ multiplex PCR; TCRdb stores in-frame clones only, minus some. V and J calls and clone size are those listed in that table; D and trimming were worked out from the DNA. The table records over 90,000 clones, about 80% of them present only once. V gene TRBV19 combines with J gene TRBJ1-1; possible D gene TRBD1, 5 bases. The material sequenced was peripheral blood. The receptor comes from a human donor in a cohort sampled during active or convalescent COVID-19. Written as DNA, the CDR3 is TGTGCCAGTAGTATGGAGCAGGGATCGAACACTGAAGCTTTCTTT. Translation gives CASSMEQGSNTEAFF.